The subject of this entry is one T cell receptor (beta chain). What it recognizes is unknown. The CDR3 has 15 amino acids. Trimming shortened V by 2 bases and J by 2 bases, and 11 bases separated the two germline ends. Random hexamers were used to reverse transcribe an amount of roughly 0.45 to 1 ug RNA. Amplification of the TCR beta CDR3 was carried out by immunoSEQ multiplex PCR, which spanned a total of 54 Vbeta and 13 Jbeta segments. TCRdb recomputed calls from the immunoSEQ multiplex PCR reads with MiXCR, one row per CDR3 protein. In the table there are some 120,000 distinct CDR3 sequences, more than 90% of which are singletons. These data originate in a study of CD8 T cells in Susac syndrome. Broader study findings: Clonal expansion of CD8+ cells in Susac peaked in TEMRA cells (and in active patients).

The receptor was derived from a human donor with Susac syndrome. The sample consisted of CD8+ T cells from PBMCs. The genes are TRBV12-3 or TRBV12-4 and TRBJ2-3, with D possibly TRBD2 on 5 matching bases. DNA of the CDR3: TGTGCCAGCAGTTTAAGCGGCTTCGACACAGATACGCAGTATTTT. It specifies CASSLSGFDTDTQYF.